One and the same sample provided the 6 T cell receptor beta chains below, sequenced in a study of blood T cell repertoires in COVID-19. The assay was immunoSEQ multiplex PCR, and TCRdb's table has in-frame clones only and misses some. The sample records 58,000 or so clones, roughly 71% being singletons. The sample was peripheral blood. The receptors come from a woman aged 80 or over with acute or convalescent COVID-19.

The genes are TRBV5-1 and TRBJ2-1, with a tentative D call TRBD2 (6 bases). The ends were cut back, 0 bases at V and 9 bases at J, with 16 bases in the middle. The CDR3 has 15 amino acids. The germline V gene encodes CDR1 SGHRS and CDR2 YFSETQ. CDR3 sequence: CASSLEVGLEGEQFF. In DNA, the CDR3 is TGCGCCAGCAGCTTGGAGGTGGGACTGGAGGGTGAGCAGTTCTTC.

The chain combines TRBV10-2 with TRBJ1-6; D call uncertain. Germline V CDR1 and CDR2: WSHSY, SAAADI. The CDR3 contains 14 residues. Trimming removed 7 bases at V and 9 bases at J, with 16 bases between. CDR3 in DNA: TGCGCCAGCAAAGAGGCAAACCGGGGTTCACCCCTCCACTTT. Amino acids: CASKEANRGSPLHF.

The V and J genes are TRBV4-2 and TRBJ2-3; 15 bases are a match to TRBD2. The CDR3 totals 18 residues. J gave up 2 bases and V 3 bases, and 6 bases lay outside the gene matches. Germline lookup yields CDR1 LGHNA and CDR2 YNFKEQ. In DNA, the CDR3 is TGTGCCAGCAGCCATGATCGGACTAGCGGGAGGGCCACAGATACGCAGTATTTT. Translating it yields CASSHDRTSGRATDTQYF.

This clone was picked up many times. For the CDR3, the DNA is TGTGCCAGCAGCACACCGACAGGGCCGGTTCTCTATGGCTACACCTTC. This gives the protein CASSTPTGPVLYGYTF. This chain joins TRBV5-5 and TRBJ1-2; 7 bases map to TRBD1. Germline V lookup: CDR1 SGHKS, CDR2 YYEKEE (reference sequence). This CDR3 is 16 amino acids long. With V trimmed by 4 bases and J by 4 bases, 13 bases remained unmatched.

The V gene is TRBV28, the J gene TRBJ2-7; a possible D gene is TRBD1 (5 bases). CDR1 and CDR2 (germline): MDHEN, SYDVKM. The V end lost 7 bases, the J end lost 1 base, and 11 bases lay between the germline ends. This CDR3 contains 13 residues. The CDR3 sequence: CASTETASYEQYF. The CDR3 DNA follows: TGTGCCAGCACGGAGACAGCGTCCTACGAGCAGTACTTC.

V usage is TRBV6-5 and J usage is TRBJ2-5; 9 bases line up with TRBD1. V gave up 6 bases and J gave up 4 bases; unmatched junction bases: 3. Looked up from germline, CDR1 is MNHEY and CDR2 is SVGAGI. This CDR3 has 13 amino acids. The CDR3 coding sequence is TGTGCCAGCAGATACAGGGGGCCAGAGACCCAGTACTTC. Translating it yields CASRYRGPETQYF.